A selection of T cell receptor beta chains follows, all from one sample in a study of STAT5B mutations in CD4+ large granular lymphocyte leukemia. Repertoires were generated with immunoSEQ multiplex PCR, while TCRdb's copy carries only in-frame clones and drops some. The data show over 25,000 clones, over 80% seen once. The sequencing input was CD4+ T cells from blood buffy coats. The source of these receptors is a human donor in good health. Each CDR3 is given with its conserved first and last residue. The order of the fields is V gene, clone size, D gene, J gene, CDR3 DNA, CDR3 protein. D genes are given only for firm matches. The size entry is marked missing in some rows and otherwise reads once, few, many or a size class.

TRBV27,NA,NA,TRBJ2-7,TGTGCCAGCAGTTTAGTTAGCGGATCACCCTACGAGCAGTACTTC,CASSLVSGSPYEQYF
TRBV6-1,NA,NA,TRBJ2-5,TGTGCCAGCAGTGCCACAGAGACCCAGTACTTC,CASSATETQYF
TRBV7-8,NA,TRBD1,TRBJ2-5,TGTGCCAGCAGCTGGGACAGGGGTATGGAGACCCAGTACTTC,CASSWDRGMETQYF
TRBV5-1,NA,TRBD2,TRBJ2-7,TGCGCCAGCAGCCCAAGACTAGCGGGAGTGTACGAGCAGTACTTC,CASSPRLAGVYEQYF
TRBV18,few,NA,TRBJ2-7,TGTGCCAGCTCACCACTAGATACCTACGAGCAGTACTTC,CASSPLDTYEQYF
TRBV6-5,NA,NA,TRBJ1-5,TGTGCCAGCAGCCCAGGGGGCAATCAGCCCCAGCATTTT,CASSPGGNQPQHF
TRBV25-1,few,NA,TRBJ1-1,TGTGCCAGCAGCCGGGAAGGGGAAGCTTTCTTT,CASSREGEAFF
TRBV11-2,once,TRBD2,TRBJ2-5,TGTGCCAGCAGTGCCCCCAGGGAGGGGGAGACCCAGTACTTC,CASSAPREGETQYF
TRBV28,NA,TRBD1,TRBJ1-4,TGTGCCAGCAGTTTACCACAGGGGGACGAAAAACTGTTTTTT,CASSLPQGDEKLFF
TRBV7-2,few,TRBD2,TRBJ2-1,TGTGCCAGCAGACAGACTAGCGGGGTATACAATGAGCAGTTCTTC,CASRQTSGVYNEQFF
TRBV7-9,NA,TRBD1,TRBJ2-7,TGTGCCAGCAGCTTCGTAACTTGGAAGGGACAGGGGGCGCGTGAGCAGTACTTC,CASSFVTWKGQGAREQYF